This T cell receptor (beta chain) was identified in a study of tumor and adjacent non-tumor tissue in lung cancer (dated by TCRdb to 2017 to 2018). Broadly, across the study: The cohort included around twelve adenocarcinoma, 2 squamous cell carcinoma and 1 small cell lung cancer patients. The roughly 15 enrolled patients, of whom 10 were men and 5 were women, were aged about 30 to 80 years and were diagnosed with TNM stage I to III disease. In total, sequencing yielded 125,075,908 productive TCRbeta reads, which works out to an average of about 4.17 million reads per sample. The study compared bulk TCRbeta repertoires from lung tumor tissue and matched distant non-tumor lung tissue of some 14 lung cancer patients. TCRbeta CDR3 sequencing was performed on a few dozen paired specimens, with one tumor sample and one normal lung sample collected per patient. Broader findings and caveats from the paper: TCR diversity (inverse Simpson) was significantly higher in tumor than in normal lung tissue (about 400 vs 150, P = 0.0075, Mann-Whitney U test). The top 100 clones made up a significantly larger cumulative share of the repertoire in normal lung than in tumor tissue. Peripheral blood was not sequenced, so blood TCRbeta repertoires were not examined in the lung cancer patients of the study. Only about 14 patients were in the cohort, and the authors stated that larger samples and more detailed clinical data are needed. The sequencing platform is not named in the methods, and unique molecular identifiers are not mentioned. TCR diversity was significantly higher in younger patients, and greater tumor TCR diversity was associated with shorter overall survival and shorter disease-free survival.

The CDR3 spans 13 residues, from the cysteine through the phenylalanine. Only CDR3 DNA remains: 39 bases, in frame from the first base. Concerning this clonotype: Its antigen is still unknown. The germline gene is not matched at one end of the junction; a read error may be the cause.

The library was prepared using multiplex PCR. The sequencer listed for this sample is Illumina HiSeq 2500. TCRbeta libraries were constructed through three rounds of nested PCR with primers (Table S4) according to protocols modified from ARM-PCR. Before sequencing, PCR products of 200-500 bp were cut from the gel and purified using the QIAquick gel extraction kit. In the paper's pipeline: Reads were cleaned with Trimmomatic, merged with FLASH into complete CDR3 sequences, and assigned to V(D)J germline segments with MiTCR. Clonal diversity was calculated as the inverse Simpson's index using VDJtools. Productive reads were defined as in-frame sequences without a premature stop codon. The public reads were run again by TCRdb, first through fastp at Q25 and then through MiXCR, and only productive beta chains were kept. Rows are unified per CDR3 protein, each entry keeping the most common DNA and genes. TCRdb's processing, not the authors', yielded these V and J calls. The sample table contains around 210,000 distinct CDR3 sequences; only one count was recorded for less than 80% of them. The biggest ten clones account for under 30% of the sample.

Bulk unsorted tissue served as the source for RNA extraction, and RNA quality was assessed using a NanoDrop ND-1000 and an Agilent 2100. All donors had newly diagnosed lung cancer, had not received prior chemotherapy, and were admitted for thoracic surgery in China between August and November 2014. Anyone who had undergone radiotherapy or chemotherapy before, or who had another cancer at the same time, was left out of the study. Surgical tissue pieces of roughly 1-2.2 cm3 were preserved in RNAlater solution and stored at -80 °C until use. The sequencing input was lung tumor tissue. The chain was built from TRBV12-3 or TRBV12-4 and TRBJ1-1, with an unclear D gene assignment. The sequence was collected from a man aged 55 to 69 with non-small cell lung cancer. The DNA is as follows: TGTACCAGCAGTCCAGATATGAACACTGAAACTTTCTTT. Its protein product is CTSSPDMNTETFF.